This T cell receptor beta chain was sequenced in a study of CD8+CD57+ T cells in acquired aplastic anemia. Template material for TCR beta VDJ and CDR3 profiling consisted of genomic DNA. TCRdb re-derived calls from the reads in MiXCR, one entry per CDR3 protein. The data hold 150,000 to 200,000 distinct CDR3 sequences, with 40% to 60% observed a single time. CDR1 and CDR2 (germline): MGHDK, SYGVNS. This CDR3 spans 16 amino acids. Deletions cut 1 base from V and 1 base from J, with 13 bases between. This clonotype was counted many times. Its target is not known. Study conclusions and caveats: Overlap between patients and controls comprised twenty-nine CD8+ CDR3 sequences.

The patients chosen for sequencing had shown expansion of CD8+CD57+ cells (detected by flow cytometry). Each patient had severe acquired aplastic anemia. The sequence was collected from a human donor with aplastic anemia. This chain joins TRBV25-1 and TRBJ1-1; perhaps TRBD1 as D (6 bases). The sample consisted of sorted CD4+, CD8+, or CD8+CD57+ T cells (not recorded which) from PBMCs. CDR3 protein: CASSEWTASRNTEAFF. The CDR3 bases are TGTGCCAGCAGTGAATGGACAGCCAGTAGGAACACTGAAGCTTTCTTT.